Below, one T cell receptor beta chain is given with its context. This clonotype came up a few times. Its antigen is unknown. No much larger clone is present one base from it, and per-base qualities are unavailable. This entry comes from a study of T cell repertoires in cytomegalovirus infection (dated by TCRdb to 2018 to 2020). For the wider study: The HLA type of each donor mattered for the analysis, because public TCR beta signatures pointed to carriage of CMV infection along with the matching HLA type.

The V end loses 3 bases and the J end loses 2 bases, and a stretch of 10 bases separates them. Reading the germline V gene gives CDR1 KGHDR and CDR2 SFDVKD. The CDR3 holds 14 amino acids from the cysteine to the phenylalanine. The kept DNA is CDR3 alone, 42 bases in frame from the first base. Sequencing instrument: Illumina HiSeq 1500. TCRdb handled the public reads itself, with Q25 trimming in fastp and clone calling in MiXCR, and kept productive beta chains. Under each unique CDR3 protein, matching rows form one entry showing the most common genes and DNA. This sample holds approximately 500,000 distinct CDR3 sequences; about 15% were observed only once. The top ten clonotypes cover about 24% of the sample. Beyond this particular receptor, the publication reports: In both this cohort and an independent roughly 350-donor cohort, the cumulative frequency of public TCR beta family members distinguished carriers of CMV infection plus the relevant HLA type. In the ex vivo response, HLA-C-restricted CMV-specific TCR beta clonotypes were dominant, and in two of eight donors the single most frequent clonotype came from this HLA-C-restricted group.

The sequence is built from TRBV24-1 and TRBJ2-7, with TRBD2 perhaps the D gene, on 6 matching bases. Sequenced: CD8+ T cells from PBMCs. This sequence originates from a human donor in good health (CMV status not recorded). Some clones in this sample may be carry-over from other donors' samples. The CDR3 here reads CATSDREPPYEQYF. The DNA reads TGTGCCACCAGTGATCGGGAGCCTCCCTACGAGCAGTACTTC.